These 20 T cell receptor beta chains were sequenced from one sample in a study of blood T cell repertoires in COVID-19. Libraries were prepared by immunoSEQ multiplex PCR; TCRdb keeps only in-frame clonotypes and omits some of them. This table holds 75,000 to 85,000 clones, almost 85% found once. The sequencing input was peripheral blood. The receptors come from a human donor in a cohort sampled during active COVID-19.

The V and J genes are TRBV19 and TRBJ1-3; D may be TRBD1 (5 bases). Germline V gene data show CDR1 as LNHDA and CDR2 as SQIVND (reference sequence). This CDR3 region has 14 residues. Trimming left V 2 bases short and J 3 bases short, with 8 bases between. CDR3 DNA sequence: TGTGCCAGTAGTATACCAGGGTTTGGAAACACCATATATTTT. It specifies CASSIPGFGNTIYF.

This clone was seen only a few times. V and J are TRBV9 and TRBJ1-1, with TRBD1 as a possible D gene (5 bases). Trimming left V 4 bases short and J 0 bases short, with 19 bases between. The CDR3 consists of 17 residues. Per germline, CDR1 SGDLS and CDR2 YYNGEE. The CDR3 nucleotides are TGTGCCAGCAGCCTAGGGGAGGGGTACGCCATGAACACTGAAGCTTTCTTT. Encoded protein: CASSLGEGYAMNTEAFF.

V and J are TRBV9 and TRBJ2-7; 7 nucleotides match TRBD2. The CDR3 consists of 16 residues. Germline trimming cut 4 bases from V and 7 bases from J; bases unmatched to any gene: 17. Per the germline V gene, CDR1 is SGDLS and CDR2 is YYNGEE. The CDR3 spells CASSPRVVGERGEQYF. As DNA, the CDR3 is TGTGCCAGCAGCCCTCGGGTGGTGGGGGAGCGGGGAGAGCAGTACTTC.

The rearrangement joins TRBV28 to TRBJ2-7; TRBD1 aligns across 8 bases. V gave up 7 bases and J gave up 0 bases; unmatched junction bases: 8. Germline CDR1 reads MDHEN; CDR2 reads SYDVKM. The CDR3 consists of 15 residues. CDR3 bases: TGTGCCAGCAATCCAGGGGGCAAGGGCTCCTACGAGCAGTACTTC. It translates to CASNPGGKGSYEQYF.

This clone was seen repeatedly, ten times or more. The V and J genes are TRBV19 and TRBJ1-2, with 7 bases identical to TRBD1. This CDR3 comprises 15 residues. J was trimmed by 0 bases and V by 7 bases; bases with no gene match: 8. Germline CDR1 and CDR2: LNHDA and SQIVND (reference sequence). CDR3 sequence (DNA): TGTGCCAGTAATAAAGACAGGGCATCTAACTATGGCTACACCTTC. This encodes CASNKDRASNYGYTF.

J is TRBJ2-2 and V is TRBV9, with 8 bases fitting TRBD1. The CDR3 runs to 16 residues. Looked up from germline, CDR1 is SGDLS and CDR2 is YYNGEE. Trimming at V came to 4 bases and at J to 0 bases, leaving 5 bases not matched to a gene. The CDR3 sequence is CASSTTTGANTGELFF. The CDR3 DNA follows: TGTGCCAGCAGCACGACGACAGGGGCGAACACCGGGGAGCTGTTTTTT. Full variable domain (outside the CDR3, taken from reference TRBV9 and TRBJ2-2): DSGVTQTPKHLITATGQRVTLRCSPRSGDLSVYWYQQSLDQGLQFLIQYYNGEERAKGNILERFSAQQFPDLHSELNLSSLELGDSALYFCASSTTTGANTGELFFGEGSRLTVL.

The V call is TRBV6-5, the J call TRBJ2-7; 10 positions match TRBD1. CDR1 and CDR2 (germline): MNHEY, SVGAGI. V lost 4 bases to trimming and J lost 3 bases; unmatched junction nucleotides: 9. The CDR3 has 16 residues. CDR3 DNA: TGTGCCAGCAGTTTAAGTTGGGACAGGGGTTTCTACGAGCAGTACTTC. This gives the protein CASSLSWDRGFYEQYF.

This clone was detected once. The CDR3 coding sequence is TGTGCCAGCAGGGCCGGGACAGGATTTAAAGCTTTCTTT. It translates to CASRAGTGFKAFF. This sequence joins TRBV12-3 or TRBV12-4 and TRBJ1-1; 8 nucleotides line up with TRBD1. J lost 9 bases, V lost 6 bases, and 9 bases had no gene match. The CDR3 extends over 13 amino acids.

This chain connects TRBV6-1 to TRBJ1-5; D may be TRBD1 (6 bases). This CDR3 spans 17 amino acids. CDR1 and CDR2 from the germline V gene are MNHNS and SASEGT. The germline V and J ends were trimmed by 1 base and 2 bases, with 15 bases remaining between them. CDR3 nucleotides: TGTGCCAGCAGTGAAGGCAGGGGAGATATAGGCAATCAGCCCCAGCATTTT. Its protein product is CASSEGRGDIGNQPQHF.

This chain joins TRBV30 and TRBJ1-5, with D uncertain. Germline lookup yields CDR1 GTSNPN and CDR2 SVGIG (reference sequence). V lost 0 bases and J 6 bases, leaving 15 bases between the germline ends. The CDR3 loop spans 15 amino acids. The CDR3 spells CAWSVEGVYGQPQHF. CDR3 DNA sequence: TGTGCCTGGAGTGTGGAGGGAGTGTATGGTCAGCCCCAGCATTTT.

Written as DNA, the CDR3 is TGCGCCAGCAGCCAAGATGGCGGGCTGGGCAATCAGCCCCAGCATTTT. It specifies CASSQDGGLGNQPQHF. This chain uses TRBV4-1 with TRBJ1-5; D gene uncertain. This CDR3 has 16 amino acids. CDR1 and CDR2 from the germline V gene are MGHRA and YSYEKL. Between the trimmed V and J ends, which lost 0 bases and 2 bases, there was a span of 11 bases.

This clone was detected only once. The V call is TRBV6-5, the J call TRBJ1-5; D is perhaps TRBD1 (6 bases). CDR1 is MNHEY, CDR2 SVGAGI, per germline. This CDR3 spans 15 amino acids. V shed 6 bases and J shed 4 bases, with 16 bases lying between them. CDR3 in DNA: TGTGCCAGCAGCCGACAGGTGCCTGGAAATCAGCCCCAGCATTTT. Amino acid sequence: CASSRQVPGNQPQHF.

This rearrangement joins TRBV2 to TRBJ2-3, with 9 bases aligning to TRBD1. Per germline, CDR1 SNHLY and CDR2 FYNNEI. J gave up 2 bases and V 8 bases, and 14 bases lay outside the gene matches. The CDR3 consists of 17 residues. The CDR3 loop is CASGTPGQGAYTDTQYF. DNA for the CDR3: TGTGCCAGCGGGACACCGGGACAGGGTGCATACACAGATACGCAGTATTTT.

The rearrangement uses TRBV5-1 and TRBJ2-7; 7 bases map to TRBD2. CDR3 length: 14 amino acids. The junction had 7 bases not matched to a gene; V was cut back by 4 bases and J by 3 bases. Germline values: CDR1 SGHRS, CDR2 YFSETQ. The CDR3 loop is CASSIVGGIYEQYF. The CDR3 DNA reads TGCGCCAGCAGCATCGTCGGGGGGATCTACGAGCAGTACTTC.

In this sample, this clone turned up once. This sequence joins TRBV5-1 and TRBJ1-1; no reliable D call. Trimming removed 0 bases at V and 0 bases at J, with 6 bases between. The CDR3 totals 14 residues. Looked up from germline, CDR1 is SGHRS and CDR2 is YFSETQ. CDR3 nucleotide sequence: TGCGCCAGCAGCTTGGGACGGGTGAACACTGAAGCTTTCTTT. Its protein product is CASSLGRVNTEAFF.

This clone was picked up one time. The V gene is TRBV27, the J gene TRBJ2-7; no definite D call. V was clipped by 8 bases and J by 3 bases, with 17 bases between them. There are 14 residues in the CDR3. The germline V gene has CDR1 MNHEY and CDR2 SMNVEV (reference sequence). This chain's CDR3 is CASRARHPIYEQYF. CDR3 nucleotides: TGTGCCAGCCGAGCACGCCACCCCATCTACGAGCAGTACTTC.

J is TRBJ1-1 and V is TRBV6-4; 9 bases fit TRBD1. The CDR3 contains 15 residues. With V trimmed by 0 bases and J by 1 base, 0 bases remained unmatched. CDR1 is MRHNA, CDR2 SNTAGT, per germline. The CDR3 DNA follows: TGTGCCAGCAGTGACTCGGGACAGGGGAACACTGAAGCTTTCTTT. Its protein is CASSDSGQGNTEAFF.

This sequence joins TRBV12-3 or TRBV12-4 and TRBJ2-7, with 7 bases lining up with TRBD1. The CDR3 is made up of 12 amino acids. Germline trimming cut 7 bases from V and 3 bases from J; bases unmatched to any gene: 3. The CDR3 spells CASKAGGYEQYF. Here the CDR3 DNA reads TGTGCCAGCAAGGCAGGGGGCTACGAGCAGTACTTC.

V is TRBV5-4 and J is TRBJ1-6; D not resolved. Germline assignment: CDR1 SGHNT and CDR2 YYREEE (reference sequence). V lost 2 bases and J 9 bases, leaving 12 bases between the germline ends. The CDR3 has 14 amino acids. The CDR3 here is CASSLVEGSSPLHF. As DNA, the CDR3 is TGTGCCAGCAGCTTAGTGGAGGGTAGTTCACCCCTCCACTTT.

The J gene is TRBJ2-7, the V gene TRBV5-1; TRBD1 is a possible D gene (5 bases). Trimming cost V 4 bases and J 3 bases, with 14 bases left between them. There are 14 residues in the CDR3. Per germline, CDR1 SGHRS and CDR2 YFSETQ. The CDR3 region is CASSGKGSNYEQYF. In nucleotides, the CDR3 is TGCGCCAGCAGCGGGAAGGGGTCCAACTACGAGCAGTACTTC.